This T cell receptor (beta chain) was retrieved from a study of T cells in women clearing cervical HPV infection. The repertoire was sequenced with immunoSEQ multiplex PCR; TCRdb's copy has only in-frame clones and lacks some. In total, the table holds 46,000 or so clones. The CDR3 covers 11 residues. V was cut by 7 bases and J by 4 bases, with 10 bases left in between. Germline values: CDR1 DFQATT, CDR2 SNEGSKA (reference sequence). On this clone itself: The read finishes 3 residues shy of the CDR3 end, and the germline J gene is used to complete it.

The TCR was taken from a woman aged 18 to 75 with a cervical HPV16 infection that either progressed to CIN3+ or cleared (not recorded which). The V gene is TRBV20-1, the J gene TRBJ1-2, with D maybe TRBD1 (5 bases). Sequencing was performed on blood buffy coat. CDR3 bases read: TGCAGTGTGGGGCAGGCCTATGGC. The encoded protein is CSVGQAYG. The full CDR3 reads CSVGQAYGYTF.